Below, 31 T cell receptor beta chains from the same sample are listed, as sequenced in a study of technical replicates of blood from several donors. Using immunoSEQ multiplex PCR, the repertoire was profiled, and TCRdb retains in-frame clones only, with some absent. Of roughly 80,000 clones listed, around 91% were seen once; the top ten hold 0.41%. Sequences were obtained from T cells isolated from PBMCs. These receptors were collected from a human donor in good health.

V is TRBV7-3 and J is TRBJ1-2; D not certain. V lost 1 base to trimming and J lost 8 bases, with 11 bases between them. Germline V gives CDR1 SGHTA, CDR2 FQGTGA. The CDR3 totals 13 residues. As DNA, the CDR3 is TGTGCCAGCAGCTTAATCCCGCACTCCGGCTACACCTTC. Protein sequence: CASSLIPHSGYTF. The full variable domain, with the rest looked up from reference TRBV7-3 and TRBJ1-2, is GAGVSQTPSNKVTEKGKYVELRCDPISGHTALYWYRQSLGQGPEFLIYFQGTGAADDSGLPNDRFFAVRPEGSVSTLKIQRTERGDSAVYLCASSLIPHSGYTFGSGTRLTVV.

V usage is TRBV2 and J usage is TRBJ2-5, with 10 bases fitting TRBD1. Germline CDR1 and CDR2: SNHLY and FYNNEI. The CDR3 runs to 15 residues. V lost 7 bases and J lost 4; bases outside the gene matches: 9. The CDR3 DNA sequence: TGTGCCAGCAATCGAAGGGGGGACAGGGGAGAGACCCAGTACTTC. Protein sequence: CASNRRGDRGETQYF. Full variable domain (remainder filled in from reference TRBV2 and TRBJ2-5): EPEVTQTPSHQVTQMGQEVILRCVPISNHLYFYWYRQILGQKVEFLVSFYNNEISEKSEIFDDQFSVERPDGSNFTLKIRSTKLEDSAMYFCASNRRGDRGETQYFGPGTRLLVL.

The rearrangement uses TRBV7-2 and TRBJ1-1, with 7 bases lining up with TRBD1. V lost 2 bases to trimming and J lost 1 base; unmatched junction nucleotides: 4. Germline assignment: CDR1 SGHTA and CDR2 FQGNSA. This CDR3 has 15 residues. The CDR3 protein is CASSLPQGWNTEAFF. For the CDR3, the DNA is TGTGCCAGCAGCTTACCACAGGGGTGGAACACTGAAGCTTTCTTT.

The rearrangement joins TRBV19 to TRBJ2-1, with D possibly being TRBD1 (6 bases). Trimming left V 5 bases short and J 8 bases short, with 16 bases between. From germline, CDR1 is LNHDA and CDR2 SQIVND (reference sequence). This CDR3 has 14 residues. CDR3 loop: CASSGNTGNYEQFF. The DNA for the CDR3 is TGTGCCAGTAGTGGAAATACAGGGAACTATGAGCAGTTCTTC.

The J gene is TRBJ2-1, the V gene TRBV19; TRBD2 agrees at 10 bases. With V trimmed by 4 bases and J by 7 bases, 4 bases remained unmatched. This CDR3 region has 14 residues. From germline, CDR1 is LNHDA and CDR2 SQIVND (reference sequence). CDR3 residues: CASSKGLAENEQFF. CDR3 DNA: TGTGCCAGTAGTAAAGGACTAGCGGAAAATGAGCAGTTCTTC.

The gene calls are TRBV13 and TRBJ2-2; 10 nucleotides match TRBD2. V shed 5 bases, J shed 6 bases, and the junction held 6 bases outside the gene matches. The CDR3 is 15 amino acids. The V gene's germline CDR1 is PRHDT and CDR2 FYEKMQ (reference sequence). In DNA form, the CDR3 reads TGTGCCAGCAGCCCAGCGGGAGGGGTCCCCGGGGAGCTGTTTTTT. Amino acid sequence: CASSPAGGVPGELFF.

This chain links TRBV29-1 with TRBJ2-7, with D unclear. CDR1 and CDR2 (germline): SQVTM, ANQGSEA. The CDR3 length is 9 residues. Trimming removed 8 bases from V and 4 bases from J, with 6 bases in between. The chain's CDR3 is CSPQYEQYF. In DNA form, the CDR3 reads TGCAGCCCCCAATACGAGCAGTACTTC.

The gene calls are TRBV9 and TRBJ2-7, with D possibly TRBD2 on 5 matching bases. The CDR3 covers 14 residues. CDR1 is SGDLS and CDR2 is YYNGEE in the germline V gene. Trimming left V 4 bases short and J 2 bases short, with 13 bases between. Written as DNA, the CDR3 is TGTGCCAGCAGCCTTAATAGCGTGACCTACGAGCAGTACTTC. Its translation is CASSLNSVTYEQYF.

The rearrangement uses TRBV30 and TRBJ1-3, with D uncertain. The CDR3 spans 14 residues. The V gene lost 1 base and the J gene lost 0 bases, with 7 bases spanning the gap. Germline lookup yields CDR1 GTSNPN and CDR2 SVGIG (reference sequence). The CDR3 DNA follows: TGTGCCTGGAGTGATGGCATCTCTGGAAACACCATATATTTT. It is translated as CAWSDGISGNTIYF.

This chain uses TRBV6-5 with TRBJ2-7; unclear D gene. Germline CDR1 MNHEY, CDR2 SVGAGI. This CDR3 has 12 residues. V was clipped by 2 bases and J by 7 bases, with 9 bases between them. DNA for the CDR3: TGTGCCAGCAGTTACGGGCAGAGTGAGCAGTACTTC. It codes for CASSYGQSEQYF.

CDR3 DNA: TGTGCCAGCCGCGGACTTAAACCCCAAAGGAAGGTTTACGAGCAGTACTTC. Its protein product is CASRGLKPQRKVYEQYF. The chain uses TRBV6-9 and TRBJ2-7; maybe TRBD2 (5 bases). The CDR3 spans 17 residues. Germline CDR1 and CDR2: MNHGY and SVAAGI. V was pared by 8 bases and J by 4 bases, with 27 bases between.

The chain links TRBV28 to TRBJ1-4, with D uncertain. Germline assignment: CDR1 MDHEN and CDR2 SYDVKM. V was pared by 2 bases and J by 6 bases, with 10 bases between. The CDR3 sequence is 14 residues long. The CDR3 DNA sequence: TGTGCCAGCAGTTTACGGGGAATCGATGAAAAACTGTTTTTT. It codes for CASSLRGIDEKLFF.

The chain recombines TRBV6-4 with TRBJ2-7, with 9 positions matching TRBD2. The CDR3 is made up of 17 amino acids. Germline CDR1 and CDR2: MRHNA and SNTAGT. The J segment lost 4 bases and the V segment lost 5 bases, leaving 15 bases of the junction unmatched. The CDR3 sequence: CASSPYRLAVPLYEQYF. In DNA, the CDR3 is TGTGCCAGCAGTCCCTACCGACTAGCGGTCCCCCTTTACGAGCAGTACTTC.

This chain connects TRBV30 to TRBJ2-1; 10 nucleotides align to TRBD2. Germline CDR1 and CDR2: GTSNPN and SVGIG (reference sequence). With V trimmed by 3 bases and J by 9 bases, 11 bases remained unmatched. The CDR3 runs to 15 residues. The CDR3 here is CAWSPTSGVAGEQFF. DNA of the CDR3: TGTGCCTGGAGCCCAACTAGCGGGGTGGCCGGTGAGCAGTTCTTC.

This chain uses TRBV5-1 with TRBJ2-7, with D possibly matching TRBD1 (5 bases). Germline assignment: CDR1 SGHRS and CDR2 YFSETQ. The length of the CDR3 is 15 residues. With 4 bases removed from V and 3 bases from J, the gap between germline ends came to 17 bases. The CDR3 bases are TGCGCCAGCAGCGACCAGGGCCCCACTGACTACGAGCAGTACTTC. Its protein is CASSDQGPTDYEQYF. The full variable domain, its missing parts supplied by reference TRBV5-1 and TRBJ2-7, is KAGVTQTPRYLIKTRGQQVTLSCSPISGHRSVSWYQQTPGQGLQFLFEYFSETQRNKGNFPGRFSGRQFSNSRSEMNVSTLELGDSALYLCASSDQGPTDYEQYFGPGTRLTVT.

Details on this clone: The sample has other DNA sequences that encode this CDR3 too. The V and J genes are TRBV7-8 and TRBJ2-7; 8 nucleotides match TRBD2. With V trimmed by 1 base and J by 3 bases, 2 bases remained unmatched. Looked up from germline, CDR1 is SGHVS and CDR2 is FQNEAQ. The CDR3 length is 14 residues. The CDR3: CASSLVAGYYEQYF. The DNA of the CDR3 is TGTGCCAGCAGCTTAGTAGCGGGGTACTACGAGCAGTACTTC. The whole variable domain, filled in from reference TRBV7-8 and TRBJ2-7, reads GAGVSQSPRYKVAKRGQDVALRCDPISGHVSLFWYQQALGQGPEFLTYFQNEAQLDKSGLPSDRFFAERPEGSVSTLKIQRTQQEDSAVYLCASSLVAGYYEQYFGPGTRLTVT.

The chain carries TRBV7-6 and TRBJ2-7; tentatively, D is TRBD1 (5 bases). The CDR3 has 14 amino acids. Germline V gene data show CDR1 as SGHVS and CDR2 as FNYEAQ. V was clipped by 5 bases and J by 6 bases, with 17 bases between them. The CDR3 DNA reads TGTGCCAGCAGCCGTAGGGCAGGGTGGGCCGAGCAGTACTTC. Translation gives CASSRRAGWAEQYF.

The chain has TRBV11-2 and TRBJ2-4; TRBD2 matches at 9 bases. Per the germline V gene, CDR1 is SGHAT and CDR2 is FQNNGV. V lost 5 bases and J lost 7; bases outside the gene matches: 3. The CDR3 consists of 13 residues. The CDR3 loop reads CASSPSGGNIQYF. The CDR3 DNA is TGTGCCAGCAGCCCAAGCGGGGGGAACATTCAGTACTTC.

The chain is built from TRBV5-6 and TRBJ2-1, with TRBD1 identical over 9 bases. V was pared by 3 bases and J by 9 bases, with 13 bases of the junction left unmatched. The CDR3 runs 16 residues. Looked up from germline, CDR1 is SGHDT and CDR2 is YYEEEE. CDR3 coding DNA: TGTGCCAGCAGCTCCACCGGGGACAGGGACGCTTTTGAGCAGTTCTTC. Residues: CASSSTGDRDAFEQFF.

The chain is built from TRBV6-6 and TRBJ1-3; D unclear. Germline assignment: CDR1 MNHNY and CDR2 SVGAGI (reference sequence). This CDR3 contains 14 residues. V lost 4 bases, J lost 4 bases, and 11 bases lay in between. The CDR3 DNA sequence: TGTGCCAGCAGTTTCGCGGGGTCGGGAAACACCATATATTTT. This translates into CASSFAGSGNTIYF.

This chain connects TRBV11-1 to TRBJ2-3; 7 bases line up with TRBD2. From germline, CDR1 is SGHAT and CDR2 FQDESV (reference sequence). V trimming: 5 bases; J trimming: 0 bases; junction bases outside the gene matches: 2. CDR3 length: 14 residues. The CDR3 DNA reads as TGTGCCAGCAGCCATAGCGGGAGCACAGATACGCAGTATTTT. This encodes CASSHSGSTDTQYF.

The V call is TRBV30, the J call TRBJ1-2, with no clear D. Germline values: CDR1 GTSNPN, CDR2 SVGIG (reference sequence). The CDR3 totals 12 residues. Trimming took off 2 bases at V and 4 bases at J, with 8 bases between the two ends. The CDR3 is CAWSPSGYGYTF. In nucleotides, the CDR3 is TGTGCCTGGAGTCCGTCAGGCTATGGCTACACCTTC.

The chain couples TRBV5-6 to TRBJ2-3; 14 nucleotides line up with TRBD2. This CDR3 contains 16 residues. Trimming took 2 bases from V and 4 from J; bases not matched to a gene: 3. Germline CDR1 and CDR2: SGHDT and YYEEEE. The CDR3 sequence is CASSFGGLAGADTQYF. CDR3 in DNA: TGTGCCAGCAGCTTTGGGGGACTAGCGGGAGCAGATACGCAGTATTTT.

The chain carries TRBV7-3 and TRBJ2-7; 8 positions match TRBD1. The CDR3 totals 15 residues. The junction had 5 bases not matched to a gene; V was cut back by 0 bases and J by 4 bases. Looked up from germline, CDR1 is SGHTA and CDR2 is FQGTGA. As DNA, the CDR3 is TGTGCCAGCAGCTTAACGGGCCAGGGGGCTTACGAGCAGTACTTC. Protein product: CASSLTGQGAYEQYF. The full variable domain, rest sourced from reference TRBV7-3 and TRBJ2-7, is GAGVSQTPSNKVTEKGKYVELRCDPISGHTALYWYRQSLGQGPEFLIYFQGTGAADDSGLPNDRFFAVRPEGSVSTLKIQRTERGDSAVYLCASSLTGQGAYEQYFGPGTRLTVT.

In its sample, this clone was seen once. V and J are TRBV9 and TRBJ2-7; tentative D call: TRBD2 (5 bases). The V gene's germline CDR1 is SGDLS and CDR2 YYNGEE. The CDR3 runs to 14 residues. The V end was cut by 0 bases, the J end by 3 bases, with 10 bases between. The CDR3 protein is CASSVAEADYEQYF. CDR3 bases: TGTGCCAGCAGCGTAGCGGAGGCAGACTACGAGCAGTACTTC. The full variable domain, with the rest looked up from reference TRBV9 and TRBJ2-7, is DSGVTQTPKHLITATGQRVTLRCSPRSGDLSVYWYQQSLDQGLQFLIQYYNGEERAKGNILERFSAQQFPDLHSELNLSSLELGDSALYFCASSVAEADYEQYFGPGTRLTVT.

This sequence joins TRBV25-1 and TRBJ2-5; TRBD2 matches at 7 bases. The V gene's germline CDR1 is MGHDK and CDR2 SYGVNS. CDR3 length equals 16 residues. V lost 3 bases to trimming and J lost 5 bases; unmatched junction nucleotides: 12. The chain's CDR3 is CASSDLRGAGGETQYF. CDR3 nucleotides: TGTGCCAGCAGTGACCTGAGAGGGGCCGGGGGGGAGACCCAGTACTTC.

V is TRBV7-2 and J is TRBJ1-2; D is unresolved. Germline lookup yields CDR1 SGHTA and CDR2 FQGNSA. Trimming cost V 7 bases and J 3 bases, with 18 bases left between them. CDR3 length: 15 amino acids. This CDR3 is CASILEPFAYYGYTF. CDR3 coding DNA: TGTGCCAGCATCCTAGAGCCATTTGCTTACTATGGCTACACCTTC.

V usage is TRBV6-5 and J usage is TRBJ2-5, with 12 nucleotides matching TRBD1. J lost 5 bases, V lost 2 bases, and 3 bases had no gene match. CDR3 length: 15 residues. In germline, CDR1 is MNHEY, CDR2 SVGAGI. CDR3 nucleotide sequence: TGTGCCAGCAGTTACGCCGGGACAGGGGGCGAGACCCAGTACTTC. This encodes CASSYAGTGGETQYF.

The chain is built from TRBV10-3 and TRBJ2-1; 7 bases fit TRBD2. The junction had 4 bases not matched to a gene; V was cut back by 0 bases and J by 5 bases. Germline loops: CDR1 ENHRY, CDR2 SYGVKD. CDR3 length equals 15 residues. CDR3 loop: CAISESGRGDNEQFF. The CDR3 coding sequence is TGTGCCATCAGTGAGTCTGGGAGGGGAGACAATGAGCAGTTCTTC.

The chain joins TRBV7-2 to TRBJ2-1; TRBD1 matches at 8 bases. V dropped 5 bases and J dropped 5; count of bases not matched to a gene: 8. CDR1 SGHTA and CDR2 FQGNSA come from the germline V gene. The CDR3 length is 15 residues. Here the CDR3 reads CASSPHRTGNNEQFF. CDR3 DNA: TGTGCCAGCAGCCCCCATAGGACAGGGAACAATGAGCAGTTCTTC.

The chain is built from TRBV25-1 and TRBJ2-3; 8 positions agree with TRBD1. The germline V gene encodes CDR1 MGHDK and CDR2 SYGVNS. This CDR3 has 17 residues. V was pared by 4 bases and J by 0 bases, with 9 bases of the junction left unmatched. In DNA, the CDR3 is TGTGCCAGCAGTGGCAGGACAGGGCGGGATAGCACAGATACGCAGTATTTT. It yields the protein CASSGRTGRDSTDTQYF.